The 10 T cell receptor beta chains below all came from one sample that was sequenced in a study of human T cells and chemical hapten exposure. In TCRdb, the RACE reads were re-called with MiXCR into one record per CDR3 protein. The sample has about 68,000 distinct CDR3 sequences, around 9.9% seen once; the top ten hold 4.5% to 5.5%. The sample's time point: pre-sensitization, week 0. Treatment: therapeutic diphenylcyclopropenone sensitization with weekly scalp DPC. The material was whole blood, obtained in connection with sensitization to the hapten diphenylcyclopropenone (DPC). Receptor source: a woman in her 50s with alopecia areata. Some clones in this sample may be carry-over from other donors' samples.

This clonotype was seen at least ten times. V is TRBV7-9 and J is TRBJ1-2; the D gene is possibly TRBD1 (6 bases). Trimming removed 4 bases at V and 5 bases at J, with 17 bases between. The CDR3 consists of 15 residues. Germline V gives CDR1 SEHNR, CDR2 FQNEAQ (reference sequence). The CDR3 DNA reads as TGTGCCAGCAGCTCGGGGGACACCCCTTCTTATGGCTACACCTTC. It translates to CASSSGDTPSYGYTF.

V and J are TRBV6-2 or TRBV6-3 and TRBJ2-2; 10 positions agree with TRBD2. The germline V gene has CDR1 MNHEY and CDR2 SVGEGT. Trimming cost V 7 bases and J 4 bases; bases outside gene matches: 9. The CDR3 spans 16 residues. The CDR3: CASNPAGGQTTGELFF. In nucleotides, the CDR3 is TGTGCCAGCAACCCAGCGGGGGGGCAGACCACCGGGGAGCTGTTTTTT.

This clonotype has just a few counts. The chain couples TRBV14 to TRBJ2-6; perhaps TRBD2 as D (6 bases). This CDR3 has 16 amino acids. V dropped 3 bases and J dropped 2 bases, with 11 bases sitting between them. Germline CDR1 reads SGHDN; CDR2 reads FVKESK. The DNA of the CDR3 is TGTGCCAGCAGCCAGCCAGGAGGGGCTGGGGCCAACGTCCTGACTTTC. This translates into CASSQPGGAGANVLTF.

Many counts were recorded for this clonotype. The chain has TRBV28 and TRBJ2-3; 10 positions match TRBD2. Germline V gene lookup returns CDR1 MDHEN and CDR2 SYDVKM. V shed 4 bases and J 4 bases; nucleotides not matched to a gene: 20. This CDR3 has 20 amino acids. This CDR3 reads CASSYPFLISGGRAPDTQYF. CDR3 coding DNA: TGTGCCAGCAGTTACCCCTTTCTAATTAGCGGGGGGAGAGCCCCAGATACGCAGTATTTT.

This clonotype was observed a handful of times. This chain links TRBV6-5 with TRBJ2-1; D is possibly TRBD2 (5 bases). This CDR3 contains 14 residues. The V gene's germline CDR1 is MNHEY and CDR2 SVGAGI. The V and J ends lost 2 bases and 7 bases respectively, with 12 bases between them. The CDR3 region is CASSYSPGKNEQFF. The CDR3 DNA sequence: TGTGCCAGCAGTTACAGTCCGGGAAAGAATGAGCAGTTCTTC.

This CDR3 is CASSLDRTGRAFF. The CDR3 DNA follows: TGTGCCAGCAGCTTAGATAGGACAGGACGGGCTTTCTTT. The V call is TRBV11-2, the J call TRBJ1-1; TRBD1 matches 7 bases. Germline assignment: CDR1 SGHAT and CDR2 FQNNGV. V dropped 0 bases and J dropped 11; count of bases not matched to a gene: 6. The CDR3 spans 13 residues.

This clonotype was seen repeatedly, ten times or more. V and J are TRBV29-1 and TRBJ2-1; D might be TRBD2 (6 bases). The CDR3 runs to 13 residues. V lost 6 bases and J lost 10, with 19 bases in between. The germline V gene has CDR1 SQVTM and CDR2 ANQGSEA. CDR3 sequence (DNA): TGCAGCGTCGAGCCGGAGGGTCGGGAGGAGCAGTTCTTC. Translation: CSVEPEGREEQFF.

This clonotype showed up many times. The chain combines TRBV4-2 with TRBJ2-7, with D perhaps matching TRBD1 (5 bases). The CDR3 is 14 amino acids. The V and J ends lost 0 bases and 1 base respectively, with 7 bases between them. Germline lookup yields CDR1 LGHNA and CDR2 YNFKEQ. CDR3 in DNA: TGTGCCAGCAGCCAAGAACGACAGTCCTACGAGCAGTACTTC. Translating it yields CASSQERQSYEQYF.

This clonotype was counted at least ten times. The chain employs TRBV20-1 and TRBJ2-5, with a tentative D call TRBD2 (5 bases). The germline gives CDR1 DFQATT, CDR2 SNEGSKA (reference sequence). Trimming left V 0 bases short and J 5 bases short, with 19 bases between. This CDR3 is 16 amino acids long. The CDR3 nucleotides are TGCAGTGCTAGAGAGATTGGGAGAGGGAAGGATGAGACCCAGTACTTC. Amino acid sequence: CSAREIGRGKDETQYF.

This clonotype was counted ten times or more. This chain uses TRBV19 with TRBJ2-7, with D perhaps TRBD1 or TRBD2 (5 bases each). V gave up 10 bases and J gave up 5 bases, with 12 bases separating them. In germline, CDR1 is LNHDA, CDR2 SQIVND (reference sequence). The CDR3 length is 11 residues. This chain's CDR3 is CATRDRNEQYF. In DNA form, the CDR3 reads TGTGCCACCAGGGACCGAAACGAGCAGTACTTC. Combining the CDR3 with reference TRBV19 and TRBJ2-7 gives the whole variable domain DGGITQSPKYLFRKEGQNVTLSCEQNLNHDAMYWYRQDPGQGLRLIYYSQIVNDFQKGDIAEGYSVSREKKESFPLTVTSAQKNPTAFYLCATRDRNEQYFGPGTRLTVT.